This T cell receptor (beta chain) comes out of a study of siplizumab effects on memory and regulatory T cells. The CDR3 sequence is 15 residues long. Germline V gene sequence: CDR1 MNHNS, CDR2 SASEGT. With 6 bases clipped from V and 6 bases from J, the junction kept 11 bases outside the gene matches. This clone is a singleton in its sample. Produced via immunoSEQ multiplex PCR; TCRdb's table is partial and in-frame only. The sample shows around 87,000 clones, 80% to 90% of them seen only once. Source material: CD4+ T cells sorted from blood. This clonotype originated in a human donor in good health. This chain links TRBV6-1 with TRBJ2-3, with 8 bases identical to TRBD2. The CDR3 reads CASSGLAGEGDTQYF. CDR3 nucleotides: TGTGCCAGCAGCGGGCTAGCGGGCGAAGGGGATACGCAGTATTTT.